These 4 T cell receptor beta chains share one sample of origin, sequenced in a study of blood T cell repertoires in COVID-19. Some clones are missing from TCRdb's copy, which holds only in-frame ones; the method was immunoSEQ multiplex PCR. The data show under 300,000 clones, roughly nine tenths seen once. Specimen: peripheral blood. Receptor source: a man aged 45-65 years with acute or convalescent COVID-19.

V is TRBV2 and J is TRBJ1-1, with D unclear. The germline gives CDR1 SNHLY, CDR2 FYNNEI. The CDR3 has 13 amino acids. The V end was cut by 9 bases, the J end by 2 bases, with 13 bases between. CDR3 sequence: CARADLENTEAFF. CDR3 DNA sequence: TGTGCCAGAGCGGACCTCGAAAACACTGAAGCTTTCTTT. The complete variable domain, with remaining parts taken from reference TRBV2 and TRBJ1-1, reads EPEVTQTPSHQVTQMGQEVILRCVPISNHLYFYWYRQILGQKVEFLVSFYNNEISEKSEIFDDQFSVERPDGSNFTLKIRSTKLEDSAMYFCARADLENTEAFFGQGTRLTVV.

The table lists this clone with a few counts. J is TRBJ2-2 and V is TRBV11-2; 10 nucleotides agree with TRBD2. The V gene end was trimmed by 1 base and the J gene end by 6 bases; junction bases not matched to a gene: 8. The length of the CDR3 is 17 residues. Per the germline V gene, CDR1 is SGHAT and CDR2 is FQNNGV. Written as DNA, the CDR3 is TGTGCCAGCAGCTTAGGGCCGGGACTAGCGCCATCCGGGGAGCTGTTTTTT. Its protein is CASSLGPGLAPSGELFF.

The gene calls are TRBV11-2 and TRBJ2-1; 7 bases align to TRBD1. The junction had 4 bases not matched to a gene; V was cut back by 8 bases and J by 0 bases. CDR1 SGHAT and CDR2 FQNNGV come from the germline V gene. The CDR3 runs to 14 residues. The CDR3 DNA follows: TGTGCCAGCGAGGGGGCGAGCTCCTACAATGAGCAGTTCTTC. Translation: CASEGASSYNEQFF. The variable domain in full, completed from reference TRBV11-2 and TRBJ2-1, reads EAGVAQSPRYKIIEKRQSVAFWCNPISGHATLYWYQQILGQGPKLLIQFQNNGVVDDSQLPKDRFSAERLKGVDSTLKIQPAKLEDSAVYLCASEGASSYNEQFFGPGTRLTVL.

J is TRBJ2-5 and V is TRBV30, with TRBD1 matching 7 bases. Germline V gene lookup returns CDR1 GTSNPN and CDR2 SVGIG (reference sequence). With 3 bases clipped from V and 1 base from J, the junction kept 11 bases outside the gene matches. The CDR3 covers 16 residues. CDR3 region: CAWRGWGQNGQETQYF. DNA for the CDR3: TGTGCCTGGAGGGGATGGGGACAGAATGGCCAAGAGACCCAGTACTTC.